This entry is about one TCR beta chain. Per the original data handling: Reference gene primers were amplified, and this amplification served to estimate nucleated cell counts. Some clones are missing from TCRdb's copy, which holds only in-frame ones; the method was immunoSEQ multiplex PCR. Clone size and the V and J calls come from that table; the DNA yielded D and trimming. The sample contains about 44,000 clones, 82% of which appear only once. The data belong to a study of blood T cell repertoires in COVID-19. The clonotype comes from a woman aged 70-85 years with acute or convalescent COVID-19. Specimen: peripheral blood.

The CDR3 protein is CASSLGLQARETQYF. The CDR3 DNA sequence: TGTGCCAGCAGCTTGGGGTTACAAGCGCGAGAGACCCAGTACTTC. The chain recombines TRBV5-4 with TRBJ2-5, with unresolved D. The CDR3 length is 15 residues. Germline V lookup: CDR1 SGHNT, CDR2 YYREEE (reference sequence). The V gene lost 0 bases and the J gene lost 4 bases, with 13 bases spanning the gap.